Here is one TCR beta chain with its context. This sample was included in a study of blood T cell repertoires in COVID-19. Study-level background: Material from acute and convalescent COVID-19 was sourced from the United States, Italy and Spain. In each case, the material was cDNA or gDNA derived from T cells, B-cell-depleted T cells, or PBMCs.

Original analysis: Scientists estimated how many nucleated cells there were by amplifying reference gene primers. Generated by immunoSEQ multiplex PCR, the TCRdb table keeps only in-frame clones and is missing some. For V, J and clone size, that table is used; D and trimming come from the DNA. The sample shows about 150,000 clones, approximately 90% of them seen only once. Trimming removed 7 bases at V and 8 bases at J, with 12 bases between. Germline CDR1 is SNHLY and CDR2 is FYNNEI. The CDR3 totals 13 residues. The sequencing input was peripheral blood. The chain recombines TRBV2 with TRBJ1-6; D gene unclear. The clonotype originates from a man aged 45 to 65 with acute or convalescent COVID-19. This CDR3 reads CASNRRWDSPLHF. In DNA, the CDR3 is TGTGCCAGCAACCGCAGGTGGGATTCACCCCTCCACTTT.